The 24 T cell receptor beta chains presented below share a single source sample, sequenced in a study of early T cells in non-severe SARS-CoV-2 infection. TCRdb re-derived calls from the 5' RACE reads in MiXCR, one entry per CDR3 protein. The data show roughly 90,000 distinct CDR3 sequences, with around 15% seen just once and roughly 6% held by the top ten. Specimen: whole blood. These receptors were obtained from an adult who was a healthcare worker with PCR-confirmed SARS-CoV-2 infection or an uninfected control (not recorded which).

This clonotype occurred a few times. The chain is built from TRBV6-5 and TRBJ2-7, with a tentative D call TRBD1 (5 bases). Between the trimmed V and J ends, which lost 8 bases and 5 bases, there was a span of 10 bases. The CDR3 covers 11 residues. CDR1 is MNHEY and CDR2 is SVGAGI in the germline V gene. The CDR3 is CASRRGHEQYF. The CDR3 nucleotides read TGTGCCAGCCGAAGGGGCCACGAGCAGTACTTC.

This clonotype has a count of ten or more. CDR3 nucleotides: TGTGCCAGCAGCCTATACAGGGGGGTGAACACTGAAGCTTTCTTT. This codes for CASSLYRGVNTEAFF. The V call is TRBV5-4, the J call TRBJ1-1; 8 nucleotides line up with TRBD1. V lost 4 bases and J lost 0; bases outside the gene matches: 5. CDR3 size: 15 residues. CDR1 and CDR2 from the germline V gene are SGHNT and YYREEE (reference sequence). The full variable domain, rest sourced from reference TRBV5-4 and TRBJ1-1, is ETGVTQSPTHLIKTRGQQVTLRCSSQSGHNTVSWYQQALGQGPQFIFQYYREEENGRGNFPPRFSGLQFPNYSSELNVNALELDDSALYLCASSLYRGVNTEAFFGQGTRLTVV.

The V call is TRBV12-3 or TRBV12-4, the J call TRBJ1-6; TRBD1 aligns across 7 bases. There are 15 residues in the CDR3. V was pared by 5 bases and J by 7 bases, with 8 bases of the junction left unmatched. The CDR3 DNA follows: TGTGCCAGCAGTCCGACAGGGCAGAGCAATTCACCCCTCCACTTT. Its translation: CASSPTGQSNSPLHF.

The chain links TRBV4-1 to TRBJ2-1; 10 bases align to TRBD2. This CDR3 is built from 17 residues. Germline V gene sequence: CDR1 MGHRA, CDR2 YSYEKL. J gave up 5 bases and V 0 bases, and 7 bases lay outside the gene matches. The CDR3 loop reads CASSQDRLAGPHNEQFF. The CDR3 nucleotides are TGCGCCAGCAGCCAAGATCGACTAGCGGGTCCCCACAATGAGCAGTTCTTC.

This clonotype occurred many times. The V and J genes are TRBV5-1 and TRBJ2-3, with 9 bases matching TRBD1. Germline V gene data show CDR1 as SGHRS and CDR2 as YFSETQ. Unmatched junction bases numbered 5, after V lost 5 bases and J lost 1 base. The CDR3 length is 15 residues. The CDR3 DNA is TGCGCCAGCAGGGGACAGGGTGGAGGCACAGATACGCAGTATTTT. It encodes CASRGQGGGTDTQYF.

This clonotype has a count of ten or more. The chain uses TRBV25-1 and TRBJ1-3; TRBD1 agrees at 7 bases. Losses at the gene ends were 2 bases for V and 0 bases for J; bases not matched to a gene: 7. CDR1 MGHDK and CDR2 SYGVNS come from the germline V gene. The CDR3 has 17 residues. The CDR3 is CASSETGDASSGNTIYF. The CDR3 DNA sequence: TGTGCCAGCAGTGAAACAGGGGACGCAAGCTCTGGAAACACCATATATTTT.

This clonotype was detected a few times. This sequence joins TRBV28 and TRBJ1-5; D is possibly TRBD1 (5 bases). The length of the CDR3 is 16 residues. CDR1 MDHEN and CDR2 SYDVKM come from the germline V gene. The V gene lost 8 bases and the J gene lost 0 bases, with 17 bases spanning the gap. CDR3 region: CASRRGGDNSNQPQHF. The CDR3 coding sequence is TGTGCCAGCCGCCGCGGGGGGGATAATAGCAATCAGCCCCAGCATTTT.

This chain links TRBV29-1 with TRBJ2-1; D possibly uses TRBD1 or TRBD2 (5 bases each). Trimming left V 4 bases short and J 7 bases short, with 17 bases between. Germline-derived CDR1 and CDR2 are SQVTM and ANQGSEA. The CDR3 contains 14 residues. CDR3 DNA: TGCAGCGTTGCCCCAAGGGGACCCAGGAATGAGCAGTTCTTC. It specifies CSVAPRGPRNEQFF.

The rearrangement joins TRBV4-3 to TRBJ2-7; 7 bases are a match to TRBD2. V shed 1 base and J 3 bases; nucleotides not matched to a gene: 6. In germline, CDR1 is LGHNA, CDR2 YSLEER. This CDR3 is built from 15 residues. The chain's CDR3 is CASSQAAGENYEQYF. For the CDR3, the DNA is TGCGCCAGCAGCCAAGCGGCGGGGGAAAACTACGAGCAGTACTTC.

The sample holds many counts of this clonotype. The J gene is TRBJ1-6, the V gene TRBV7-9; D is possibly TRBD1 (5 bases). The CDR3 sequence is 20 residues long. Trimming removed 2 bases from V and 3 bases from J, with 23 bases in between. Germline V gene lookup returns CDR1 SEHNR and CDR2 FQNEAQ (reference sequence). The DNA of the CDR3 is TGTGCCAGCAGCTTACCGGGAGGGACTTCGTCACTGCACTATAATTCACCCCTCCACTTT. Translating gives CASSLPGGTSSLHYNSPLHF. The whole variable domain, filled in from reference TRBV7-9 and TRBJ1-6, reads DTGVSQNPRHKITKRGQNVTFRCDPISEHNRLYWYRQTLGQGPEFLTYFQNEAQLEKSRLLSDRFSAERPKGSFSTLEIQRTEQGDSAMYLCASSLPGGTSSLHYNSPLHFGNGTRLTVT.

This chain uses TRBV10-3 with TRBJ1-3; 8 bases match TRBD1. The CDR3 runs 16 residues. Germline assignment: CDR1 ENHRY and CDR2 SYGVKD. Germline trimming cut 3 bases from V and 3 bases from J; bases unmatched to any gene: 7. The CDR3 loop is CAISDWTGWSGNTIYF. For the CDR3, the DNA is TGTGCCATCAGTGATTGGACAGGGTGGAGTGGAAACACCATATATTTT.

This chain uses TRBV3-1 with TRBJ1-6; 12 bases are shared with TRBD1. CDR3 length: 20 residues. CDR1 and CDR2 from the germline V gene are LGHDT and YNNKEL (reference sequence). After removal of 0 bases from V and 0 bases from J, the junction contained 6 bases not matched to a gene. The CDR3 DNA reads TGTGCCAGCAGCCAAGAGGCGGGGACAGGGGGCCTCTCCTATAATTCACCCCTCCACTTT. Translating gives CASSQEAGTGGLSYNSPLHF. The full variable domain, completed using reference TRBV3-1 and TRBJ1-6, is DTAVSQTPKYLVTQMGNDKSIKCEQNLGHDTMYWYKQDSKKFLKIMFSYNNKELIINETVPNRFSPKSPDKAHLNLHINSLELGDSAVYFCASSQEAGTGGLSYNSPLHFGNGTRLTVT.

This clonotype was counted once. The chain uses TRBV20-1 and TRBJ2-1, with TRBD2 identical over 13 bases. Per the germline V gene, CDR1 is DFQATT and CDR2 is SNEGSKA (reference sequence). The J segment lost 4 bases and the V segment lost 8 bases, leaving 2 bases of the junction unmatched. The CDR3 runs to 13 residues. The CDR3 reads CSLLAGGYNEQFF. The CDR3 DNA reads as TGCAGTTTACTAGCGGGGGGGTACAATGAGCAGTTCTTC.

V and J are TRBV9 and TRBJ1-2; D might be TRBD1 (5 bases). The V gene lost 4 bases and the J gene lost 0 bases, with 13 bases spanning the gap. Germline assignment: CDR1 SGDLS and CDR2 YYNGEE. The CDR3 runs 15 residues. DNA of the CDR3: TGTGCCAGCAGCCTTGGGGCCGCAGCTAACTATGGCTACACCTTC. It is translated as CASSLGAAANYGYTF.

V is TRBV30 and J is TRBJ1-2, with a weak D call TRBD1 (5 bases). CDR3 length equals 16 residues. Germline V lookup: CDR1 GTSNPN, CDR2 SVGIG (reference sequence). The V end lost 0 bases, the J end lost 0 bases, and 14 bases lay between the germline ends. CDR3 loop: CAWSVPPTDPNYGYTF. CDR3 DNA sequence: TGTGCCTGGAGTGTACCCCCGACAGATCCTAACTATGGCTACACCTTC.

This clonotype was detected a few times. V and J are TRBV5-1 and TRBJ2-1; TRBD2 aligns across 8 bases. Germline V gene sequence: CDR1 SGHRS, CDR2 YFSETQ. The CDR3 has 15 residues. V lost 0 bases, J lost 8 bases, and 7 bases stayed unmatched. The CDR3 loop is CASSLVVSGDDEQFF. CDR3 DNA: TGCGCCAGCAGCTTGGTTGTTAGCGGGGACGATGAGCAGTTCTTC.

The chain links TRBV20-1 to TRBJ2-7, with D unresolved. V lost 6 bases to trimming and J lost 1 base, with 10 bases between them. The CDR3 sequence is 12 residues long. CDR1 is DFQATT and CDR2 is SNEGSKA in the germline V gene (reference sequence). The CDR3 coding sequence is TGCAGTGCCCTGGACCAGTCCTACGAGCAGTACTTC. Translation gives CSALDQSYEQYF.

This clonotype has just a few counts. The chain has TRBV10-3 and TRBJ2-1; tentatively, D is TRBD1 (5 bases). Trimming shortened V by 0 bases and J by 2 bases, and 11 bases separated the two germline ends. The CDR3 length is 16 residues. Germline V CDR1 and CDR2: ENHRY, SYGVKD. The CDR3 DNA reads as TGTGCCATCAGTGAGTCGGTGGACACAGCCTACAATGAGCAGTTCTTC. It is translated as CAISESVDTAYNEQFF.

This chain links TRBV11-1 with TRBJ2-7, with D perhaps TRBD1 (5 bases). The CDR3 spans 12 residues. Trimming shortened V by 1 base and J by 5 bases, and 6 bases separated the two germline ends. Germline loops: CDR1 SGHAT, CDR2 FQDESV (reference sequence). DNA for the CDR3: TGTGCCAGCAGCTTAGTAGGGGACGAGCAGTACTTC. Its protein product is CASSLVGDEQYF.

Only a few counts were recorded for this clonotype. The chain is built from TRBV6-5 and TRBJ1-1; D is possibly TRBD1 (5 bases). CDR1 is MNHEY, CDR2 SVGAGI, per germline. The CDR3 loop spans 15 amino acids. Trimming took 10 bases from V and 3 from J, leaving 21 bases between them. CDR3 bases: TGTGCCACTTTCCTCGTGGGGGGGTGGGACACTGAAGCTTTCTTT. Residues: CATFLVGGWDTEAFF.

The CDR3 is CASSQDPITLVSRGNEQFF. CDR3 coding DNA: TGTGCCAGCAGCCAAGATCCAATCACGCTTGTCTCTCGAGGCAATGAGCAGTTCTTC. The gene calls are TRBV4-2 and TRBJ2-1, with no clear D. The CDR3 covers 19 residues. V lost 0 bases to trimming and J lost 6 bases, with 24 bases between them. The germline gives CDR1 LGHNA, CDR2 YNFKEQ.

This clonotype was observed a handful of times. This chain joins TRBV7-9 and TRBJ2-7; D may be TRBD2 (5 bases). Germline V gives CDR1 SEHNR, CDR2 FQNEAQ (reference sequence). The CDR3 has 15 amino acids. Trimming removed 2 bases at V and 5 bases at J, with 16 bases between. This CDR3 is CASSLLRGWGNEQYF. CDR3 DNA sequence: TGTGCCAGCAGCTTACTCCGGGGTTGGGGAAACGAGCAGTACTTC.

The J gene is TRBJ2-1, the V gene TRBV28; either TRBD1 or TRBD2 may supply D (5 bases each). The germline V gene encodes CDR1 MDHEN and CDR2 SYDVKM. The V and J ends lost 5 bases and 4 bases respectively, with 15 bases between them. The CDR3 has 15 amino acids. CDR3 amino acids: CASSTPSGLYNEQFF. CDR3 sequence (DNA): TGTGCCAGCAGTACACCTTCGGGGCTGTACAATGAGCAGTTCTTC.

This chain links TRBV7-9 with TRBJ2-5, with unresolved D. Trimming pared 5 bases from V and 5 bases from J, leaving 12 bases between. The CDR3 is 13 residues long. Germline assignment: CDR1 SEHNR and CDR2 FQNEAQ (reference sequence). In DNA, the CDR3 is TGTGCCAGCAGCCCACTATCGGTGGAGACCCAGTACTTC. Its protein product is CASSPLSVETQYF.